The TCR beta chain described here comes from a study of blood T cell repertoires in COVID-19. Study context: Donors in the United States, Italy and Spain gave samples during acute or convalescent COVID-19. The cDNA or gDNA used as material had been derived from T cells, B-cell-depleted T cells, or PBMCs.

TCRdb's copy holds only in-frame clones and misses some; the assay was immunoSEQ multiplex PCR. The repertoire holds 200,000 to 250,000 clones, with roughly 83% as singletons. The germline gives CDR1 MGHDK, CDR2 SYGVNS. Trimming pared 7 bases from V and 4 bases from J, leaving 10 bases between. The CDR3 length is 13 residues. The source is a woman in her forties or fifties with acute or convalescent COVID-19. This sequence joins TRBV25-1 and TRBJ2-2; maybe TRBD2 (6 bases). The specimen sequenced was peripheral blood. The CDR3 loop is CASTGDVTGELFF. In DNA form, the CDR3 reads TGTGCCAGCACGGGGGATGTCACCGGGGAGCTGTTTTTT.